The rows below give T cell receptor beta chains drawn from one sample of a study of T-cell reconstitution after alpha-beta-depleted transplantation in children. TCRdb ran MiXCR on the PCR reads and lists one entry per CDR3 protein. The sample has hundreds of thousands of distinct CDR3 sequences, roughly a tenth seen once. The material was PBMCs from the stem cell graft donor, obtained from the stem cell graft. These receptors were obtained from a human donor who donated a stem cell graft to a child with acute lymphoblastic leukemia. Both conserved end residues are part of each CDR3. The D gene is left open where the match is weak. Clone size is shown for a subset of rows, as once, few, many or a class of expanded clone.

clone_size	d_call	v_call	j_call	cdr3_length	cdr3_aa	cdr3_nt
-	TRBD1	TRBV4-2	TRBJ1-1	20	CASSQREMGGQGGTNTEAFF	TGTGCCAGCAGCCAACGAGAGATGGGGGGACAGGGGGGAACGAACACTGAAGCTTTCTTT
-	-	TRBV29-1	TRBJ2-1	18	CSVEDPLSGGGSYNEQFF	TGCAGCGTTGAAGATCCCCTCTCGGGCGGCGGGTCCTACAATGAGCAGTTCTTC
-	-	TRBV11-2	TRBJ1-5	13	CASSQQDGQPQHF	TGTGCCAGCAGTCAACAGGATGGTCAGCCCCAGCATTTT
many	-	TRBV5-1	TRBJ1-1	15	CASSLGGEAGTEAFF	TGCGCCAGCAGCTTGGGAGGGGAGGCTGGCACTGAAGCTTTCTTT
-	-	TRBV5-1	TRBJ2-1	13	CASSLTGFNEQFF	TGCGCCAGCAGCTTAACAGGGTTCAATGAGCAGTTCTTC
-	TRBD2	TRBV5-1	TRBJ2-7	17	CASSLGGSGGSTYEQYF	TGCGCCAGCAGCTTGGGGGGTTCGGGGGGGAGTACCTACGAGCAGTACTTC
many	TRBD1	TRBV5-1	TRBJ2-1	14	CASSLGGGVNEQFF	TGCGCCAGCAGCTTGGGAGGGGGCGTCAATGAGCAGTTCTTC
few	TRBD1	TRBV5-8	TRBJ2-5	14	CASSSGTGGETQYF	TGTGCCAGCAGCTCGGGGACAGGGGGAGAGACCCAGTACTTC
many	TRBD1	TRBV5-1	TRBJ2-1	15	CASTRGTGARNEQFF	TGCGCCAGCACACGTGGGACAGGGGCTCGGAATGAGCAGTTCTTC
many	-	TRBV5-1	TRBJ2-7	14	CASSLGQEPYEQYF	TGCGCCAGCAGCTTGGGACAGGAGCCCTACGAGCAGTACTTC
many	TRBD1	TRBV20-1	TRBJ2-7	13	CSATDRLTYEQYF	TGCAGTGCTACGGACAGGCTTACCTACGAGCAGTACTTC
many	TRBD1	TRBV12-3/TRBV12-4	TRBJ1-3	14	CASSTGTAGNTIYF	TGTGCCAGCAGTACAGGGACAGCCGGAAACACCATATATTTT
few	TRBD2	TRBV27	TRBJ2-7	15	CASSSRAGGPYEQYF	TGTGCCAGCAGCAGTAGAGCGGGGGGCCCCTACGAGCAGTACTTC
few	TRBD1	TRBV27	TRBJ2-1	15	CASSSGTGKHNEQFF	TGTGCCAGCAGTTCCGGGACAGGGAAACACAATGAGCAGTTCTTC
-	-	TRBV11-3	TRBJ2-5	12	CANRDFEETQYF	TGTGCCAACAGGGACTTCGAGGAGACCCAGTACTTC
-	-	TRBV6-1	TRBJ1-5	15	CASSKIGDSNQPQHF	TGTGCCAGCAGCAAAATAGGAGATAGCAATCAGCCCCAGCATTTT
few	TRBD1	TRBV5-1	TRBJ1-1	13	CASSGDRFTEAFF	TGCGCCAGCAGCGGGGACAGGTTCACTGAAGCTTTCTTT
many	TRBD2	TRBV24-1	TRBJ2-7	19	CATSDGIGTSGGPVYEQYF	TGTGCCACCAGTGATGGAATTGGGACTAGCGGGGGACCCGTCTACGAGCAGTACTTC
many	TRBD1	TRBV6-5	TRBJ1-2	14	CASSSPPRGHGYTF	TGTGCCAGCAGTTCCCCTCCCAGGGGGCACGGCTACACCTTC
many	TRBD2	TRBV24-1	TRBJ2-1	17	CATSDPSGGASYNEQFF	TGTGCCACCAGTGACCCCAGCGGGGGGGCATCCTACAATGAGCAGTTCTTC
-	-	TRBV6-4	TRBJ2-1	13	CASSDAEAGEQFF	TGTGCCAGCAGTGACGCCGAGGCGGGGGAGCAGTTCTTC
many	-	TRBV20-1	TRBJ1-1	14	CSARVGTVNTEAFF	TGCAGTGCTAGAGTCGGGACGGTGAACACTGAAGCTTTCTTT
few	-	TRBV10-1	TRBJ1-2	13	CASSESMAGGYTF	TGCGCCAGCAGTGAGTCCATGGCGGGCGGCTACACCTTC
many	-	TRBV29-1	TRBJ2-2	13	CSVWETVTGELFF	TGCAGCGTTTGGGAGACAGTGACCGGGGAGCTGTTTTTT
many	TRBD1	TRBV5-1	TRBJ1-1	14	CASKTDRGRGEAFF	TGCGCCAGCAAGACCGACAGGGGCCGAGGGGAAGCTTTCTTT
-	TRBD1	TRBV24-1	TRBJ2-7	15	CAASDVGQGSYEQYF	TGTGCGGCCAGTGACGTAGGACAGGGATCCTACGAGCAGTACTTC
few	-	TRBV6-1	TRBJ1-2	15	CASSSIQGANYGYTF	TGTGCCAGCAGCTCTATACAGGGAGCTAACTATGGCTACACCTTC
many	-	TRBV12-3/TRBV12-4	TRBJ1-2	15	CASSLVAAMSYGYTF	TGTGCCAGCAGTTTAGTTGCAGCCATGAGCTATGGCTACACCTTC
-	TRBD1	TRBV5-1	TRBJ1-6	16	CASSLGQDPYNSPLHF	TGCGCCAGCAGCCTAGGACAGGACCCCTATAATTCACCCCTCCACTTT
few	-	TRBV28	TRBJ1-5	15	CASTVLKEKNQPQHF	TGTGCCAGCACCGTCTTAAAAGAGAAAAATCAGCCCCAGCATTTT
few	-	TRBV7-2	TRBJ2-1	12	CASSHTRNEQFF	TGTGCCAGCAGCCACACTAGGAATGAGCAGTTCTTC
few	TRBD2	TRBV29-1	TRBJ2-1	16	CSVEGTLAGAYNEQFF	TGCAGCGTTGAAGGGACTCTAGCGGGGGCCTACAATGAGCAGTTCTTC
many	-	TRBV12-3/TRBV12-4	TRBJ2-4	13	CASSPQTGYIQYF	TGTGCCAGCAGTCCTCAGACCGGGTACATTCAGTACTTC
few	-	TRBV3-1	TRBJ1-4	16	CASSQEIRRTNEKLFF	TGTGCCAGCAGCCAAGAAATAAGGAGGACTAATGAAAAACTGTTTTTT
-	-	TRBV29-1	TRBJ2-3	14	CSVGVTSITDTQYF	TGCAGCGTCGGTGTCACATCTATCACAGATACGCAGTATTTT
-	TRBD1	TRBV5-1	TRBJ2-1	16	CASSLGQGIPYNEQFF	TGCGCCAGCAGCTTGGGACAGGGGATACCCTACAATGAGCAGTTCTTC
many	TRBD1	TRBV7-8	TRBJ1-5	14	CASSLETGDQPQHF	TGTGCCAGCAGCCTAGAGACAGGGGATCAGCCCCAGCATTTT
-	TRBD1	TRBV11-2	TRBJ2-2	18	CASSPRGQDPIRTGELFF	TGTGCCAGCAGCCCGCGCGGACAGGACCCGATTCGGACCGGGGAGCTGTTTTTT
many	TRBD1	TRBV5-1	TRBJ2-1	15	CASSSGTGGVNEQFF	TGCGCCAGCAGCTCCGGGACAGGGGGCGTTAATGAGCAGTTCTTC
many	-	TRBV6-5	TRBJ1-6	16	CASSYLQTPGGSPLHF	TGTGCCAGCAGTTACCTCCAGACCCCCGGGGGTTCACCCCTCCACTTT
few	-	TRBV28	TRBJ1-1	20	CASSLWDADLRRLMNTEAFF	TGTGCCAGCAGTTTATGGGACGCCGACCTCCGACGCTTGATGAACACTGAAGCTTTCTTT
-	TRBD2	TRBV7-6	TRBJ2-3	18	CASSHELAGGLRPDTQYF	TGTGCCAGCAGCCATGAACTAGCGGGGGGGCTGAGGCCAGATACGCAGTATTTT
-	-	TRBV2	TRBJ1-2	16	CASSEVLGRTNYGYTF	TGTGCCAGCAGTGAAGTGTTAGGCAGGACTAACTATGGCTACACCTTC
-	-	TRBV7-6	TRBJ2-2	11	CASSAHGELFF	TGTGCCAGCAGCGCTCACGGGGAGCTGTTTTTT
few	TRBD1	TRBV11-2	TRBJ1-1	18	CASSPHPRQGRANTEAFF	TGTGCCAGCAGCCCCCATCCCCGACAGGGTCGGGCGAACACTGAAGCTTTCTTT
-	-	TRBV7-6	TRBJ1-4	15	CASSETGVRNEKLFF	TGTGCCAGCAGCGAAACAGGAGTGAGGAATGAAAAACTGTTTTTT
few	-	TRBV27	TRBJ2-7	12	CASKGSGYEQYF	TGTGCCAGCAAAGGAAGCGGGTACGAGCAGTACTTC
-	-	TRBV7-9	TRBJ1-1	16	CASSLGTSGLNTEAFF	TGTGCCAGCAGCTTGGGGACAAGTGGGCTGAACACTGAAGCTTTCTTT
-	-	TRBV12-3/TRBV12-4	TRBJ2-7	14	CASSSPGDTYEQYF	TGTGCCAGCAGTTCCCCCGGGGACACCTACGAGCAGTACTTC
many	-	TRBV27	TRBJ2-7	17	CASSYFRLPAGRYEQYF	TGTGCCAGCAGTTATTTCAGATTACCGGCGGGCCGCTACGAGCAGTACTTC
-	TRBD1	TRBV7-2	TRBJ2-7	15	CASSFTGTGAYEQYF	TGTGCCAGCAGCTTTACCGGGACAGGGGCCTACGAGCAGTACTTC
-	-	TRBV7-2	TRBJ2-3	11	CASSSGAAQYF	TGTGCCAGCAGCTCGGGAGCGGCGCAGTATTTT